In its sample, the clone carrying this T cell receptor beta chain was seen a few times. A second PCR, run for about 7 to 12 cycles, used a sample-barcoded 5' primer plus a J-beta primer mix. TCRdb reprocessed the 5' RACE reads via MiXCR and lists one record per CDR3 protein. The data contain around 600,000 distinct CDR3 sequences, more than 45% of them seen just once; the ten biggest clones take up about 22%. CDR3 size: 18 residues. V dropped 5 bases and J dropped 2; count of bases not matched to a gene: 8. Germline loops: CDR1 SGHAT, CDR2 FQNNGV. The sample belongs to a study of blood T cells in healthy people across ages.

Input material: blood. This TCR was recovered from a man aged 80 or over in good health. This chain joins TRBV11-2 and TRBJ2-1; TRBD2 matches 14 bases. The CDR3 protein is CASSGTSGRRTPYNEQFF. CDR3 coding DNA: TGTGCCAGCAGCGGGACTAGCGGGAGAAGGACGCCCTACAATGAGCAGTTCTTC. The full variable domain, its missing parts supplied by reference TRBV11-2 and TRBJ2-1, is EAGVAQSPRYKIIEKRQSVAFWCNPISGHATLYWYQQILGQGPKLLIQFQNNGVVDDSQLPKDRFSAERLKGVDSTLKIQPAKLEDSAVYLCASSGTSGRRTPYNEQFFGPGTRLTVL.